The 30 T cell receptor beta chains presented below share a single source sample, sequenced in a study of T-cell reconstitution after alpha-beta-depleted transplantation in children. The library targeted TCRbeta and was prepared with unique molecular identifiers. One entry per CDR3 protein, called by TCRdb with MiXCR from the PCR reads. This sample has 200,000 or so distinct CDR3 sequences, with 5% to 7.5% found just once. The sample consisted of PBMCs, taken before TCRalphabeta/CD19-depleted stem cell transplant. The receptor source for this set is a girl less than two years old with combined immunodeficiency, due to receive a stem cell transplant.

There are many counts of this clonotype. This chain connects TRBV29-1 to TRBJ1-3, with a tentative D call TRBD1 (5 bases). In germline, CDR1 is SQVTM, CDR2 ANQGSEA. V lost 1 base and J lost 8, with 18 bases in between. The CDR3 has 15 residues. The CDR3 loop reads CSVEGESGERHTIYF. CDR3 sequence (DNA): TGCAGCGTTGAAGGGGAGTCGGGGGAGAGACACACCATATATTTT.

This clonotype was seen repeatedly, ten times or more. The rearrangement uses TRBV5-1 and TRBJ2-5; 12 bases align to TRBD2. V shed 3 bases and J 4 bases; nucleotides not matched to a gene: 7. Germline V gene data show CDR1 as SGHRS and CDR2 as YFSETQ. The CDR3 covers 16 residues. The CDR3 DNA follows: TGCGCCAGCAGCTCCAAACTAGCGGGGGGCGGAGAGACCCAGTACTTC. Translated, it gives CASSSKLAGGGETQYF.

This clonotype was picked up many times. The chain is built from TRBV7-8 and TRBJ2-3, with 7 positions matching TRBD2. V shed 5 bases, J shed 4 bases, and the junction held 12 bases outside the gene matches. CDR1 SGHVS and CDR2 FQNEAQ come from the germline V gene. The CDR3 consists of 16 residues. CDR3 bases: TGTGCCAGCAGCGAAGGGACTACTCCGAGATCAGATACGCAGTATTTT. This sequence encodes CASSEGTTPRSDTQYF.

This clonotype was observed at least ten times. This chain joins TRBV7-2 and TRBJ2-1; the D is unclear. Germline V gene data show CDR1 as SGHTA and CDR2 as FQGNSA. V lost 3 bases and J 4 bases, leaving 19 bases between the germline ends. The CDR3 has 17 amino acids. CDR3 in DNA: TGTGCCAGCAGCTTCAAGAGTGGGGTCTTACCTTACAATGAGCAGTTCTTC. As protein: CASSFKSGVLPYNEQFF.

In its sample, this clonotype was seen many times. The chain joins TRBV6-2 or TRBV6-3 to TRBJ2-7, with 10 bases fitting TRBD2. The CDR3 runs to 16 residues. Per the germline V gene, CDR1 is MNHEY and CDR2 is SVGEGT. The V and J ends lost 2 bases and 7 bases, in that order; junction bases with no gene match: 11. This CDR3 is CASSYQRTSGLGEQYF. CDR3 in DNA: TGTGCCAGCAGTTACCAAAGGACTAGCGGCTTAGGGGAGCAGTACTTC.

This clonotype was counted many times. The J gene is TRBJ2-3, the V gene TRBV15; no clear D. Germline values: CDR1 LNHNV, CDR2 YYDKDF (reference sequence). This CDR3 region has 13 residues. V lost 1 base to trimming and J lost 4 bases, with 6 bases between them. The CDR3 nucleotides are TGTGCCACCAGCAGAGTCAGCCCAGATACGCAGTATTTT. Translated: CATSRVSPDTQYF. Full variable domain (rest looked up from reference TRBV15 and TRBJ2-3): DAMVIQNPRYQVTQFGKPVTLSCSQTLNHNVMYWYQQKSSQAPKLLFHYYDKDFNNEADTPDNFQSRRPNTSFCFLDIRSPGLGDTAMYLCATSRVSPDTQYFGPGTRLTVL.

In its sample, this clonotype was seen many times. This chain uses TRBV9 with TRBJ2-7; the match to TRBD2 covers 9 bases. The CDR3 loop spans 15 amino acids. Per germline, CDR1 SGDLS and CDR2 YYNGEE. Trimming cost V 3 bases and J 1 base; bases outside gene matches: 5. The DNA for the CDR3 is TGTGCCAGCAGCGCTGGACTAGCGCGATCCTACGAGCAGTACTTC. It yields the protein CASSAGLARSYEQYF. Full variable domain (remainder filled in from reference TRBV9 and TRBJ2-7): DSGVTQTPKHLITATGQRVTLRCSPRSGDLSVYWYQQSLDQGLQFLIQYYNGEERAKGNILERFSAQQFPDLHSELNLSSLELGDSALYFCASSAGLARSYEQYFGPGTRLTVT.

This clonotype showed up many times. The chain has TRBV29-1 and TRBJ2-1; no firm D call. Germline loops: CDR1 SQVTM, CDR2 ANQGSEA. Trimming removed 7 bases at V and 0 bases at J, with 19 bases between. The CDR3 spans 16 residues. CDR3 in DNA: TGCAGCGCAACCTCCGAAGCAGCTCTCTCCTACAATGAGCAGTTCTTC. It specifies CSATSEAALSYNEQFF.

This sequence joins TRBV7-3 and TRBJ2-1; unclear D gene. From germline, CDR1 is SGHTA and CDR2 FQGTGA. V was shortened by 4 bases and J by 8 bases, with 12 bases between the two germline ends. The CDR3 loop spans 13 amino acids. The DNA for the CDR3 is TGTGCCAGCAGCTCTGGACCTGGCTATGAGCAGTTCTTC. It codes for CASSSGPGYEQFF.

This clonotype has at least ten counts. This chain uses TRBV20-1 with TRBJ1-1, with D possibly being TRBD1 (5 bases). Trimming pared 8 bases from V and 2 bases from J, leaving 12 bases between. The CDR3 consists of 12 residues. Germline assignment: CDR1 DFQATT and CDR2 SNEGSKA (reference sequence). CDR3 region: CSRVGPNTEAFF. Written as DNA, the CDR3 is TGCAGTAGGGTGGGGCCAAACACTGAAGCTTTCTTT.

This clonotype showed up many times. The chain has TRBV7-9 and TRBJ2-3, with a tentative D call TRBD1 (5 bases). Germline V gives CDR1 SEHNR, CDR2 FQNEAQ (reference sequence). The ends were cut back, 4 bases at V and 4 bases at J, with 12 bases in the middle. This CDR3 comprises 14 residues. CDR3 DNA sequence: TGTGCCAGCAGCTCCTCTCAGGGATCAGATACGCAGTATTTT. Residues: CASSSSQGSDTQYF.

This clonotype was seen repeatedly, ten times or more. The chain recombines TRBV19 with TRBJ2-1; 9 nucleotides agree with TRBD1. V lost 3 bases and J lost 3; bases outside the gene matches: 9. The germline gives CDR1 LNHDA, CDR2 SQIVND (reference sequence). This CDR3 has 17 amino acids. The CDR3 DNA reads as TGTGCCAGTAGTATTCGTGCCGGGACAGGGATCTACAATGAGCAGTTCTTC. It specifies CASSIRAGTGIYNEQFF.

A few counts support this clonotype. The chain couples TRBV2 to TRBJ2-1, with 8 bases fitting TRBD2. Per the germline V gene, CDR1 is SNHLY and CDR2 is FYNNEI. V was clipped by 5 bases and J by 10 bases; unmatched bases: 10. This CDR3 is 14 amino acids long. CDR3 residues: CASSFTSGRPEQFF. The CDR3, as DNA: TGTGCCAGCAGTTTCACTAGCGGCCGACCGGAGCAGTTCTTC.

Note on this clonotype: This may stem from a read error, because a much larger clone lies one nucleotide away. J is TRBJ2-3 and V is TRBV29-1; 8 bases align to TRBD1. V gave up 7 bases and J gave up 0 bases; unmatched junction bases: 3. Germline CDR1 reads SQVTM; CDR2 reads ANQGSEA. The CDR3 sequence is 13 residues long. CDR3 loop: CSAWDRSTDTQYF. The CDR3 DNA is TGCAGCGCTTGGGACAGGAGCACAGATACGCAGTATTTT.

This clonotype has a count of ten or more. The rearrangement joins TRBV24-1 to TRBJ2-7; 8 bases match TRBD2. This CDR3 is 15 amino acids long. The trim removed 0 bases at V and 4 bases at J, leaving 4 bases unmatched. CDR1 KGHDR and CDR2 SFDVKD come from the germline V gene. CDR3 sequence reads: CATSDLVAGRYEQYF. CDR3 sequence (DNA): TGTGCCACCAGTGATTTGGTAGCGGGAAGGTACGAGCAGTACTTC.

The V call is TRBV20-1, the J call TRBJ1-4, with 10 bases matching TRBD1. Trimming removed 5 bases from V and 6 bases from J; junction bases left unmatched: 9. The CDR3 contains 15 residues. Germline V gene sequence: CDR1 DFQATT, CDR2 SNEGSKA (reference sequence). Here the CDR3 reads CSASLVGTGDEKLFF. CDR3 nucleotide sequence: TGCAGTGCTTCCCTAGTCGGGACAGGGGATGAAAAACTGTTTTTT.

Ten or more counts support this clonotype. This sequence joins TRBV7-3 and TRBJ1-6; the D is unclear. From germline, CDR1 is SGHTA and CDR2 FQGTGA. The V and J ends lost 5 bases and 10 bases respectively, with 18 bases between them. The CDR3 runs 15 residues. In DNA, the CDR3 is TGTGCCAGCAGCGTCTTCCCGGGATCCCGGTCACCCCTCCACTTT. Amino acids: CASSVFPGSRSPLHF.

This clonotype was recorded many times. This chain links TRBV9 with TRBJ1-2; no reliable D call. Trimming stripped 6 bases from V and 0 bases from J, with 9 bases between. This CDR3 spans 13 amino acids. From germline, CDR1 is SGDLS and CDR2 YYNGEE. DNA of the CDR3: TGTGCCAGCACAGACGAGCCTAACTATGGCTACACCTTC. Translated, it gives CASTDEPNYGYTF.

This clonotype appeared many times. The genes are TRBV29-1 and TRBJ2-7; tentative D call: TRBD2 (5 bases). The CDR3 covers 13 residues. Trimming shortened V by 0 bases and J by 4 bases, and 10 bases separated the two germline ends. The germline gives CDR1 SQVTM, CDR2 ANQGSEA. Here the CDR3 DNA reads TGCAGCGTTGAAGATCGGGAAGATTACGAGCAGTACTTC. Encoded protein: CSVEDREDYEQYF.

This clonotype has a count of ten or more. The CDR3 protein is CASSPPGGVTDTQYF. CDR3 nucleotide sequence: TGTGCCAGCAGCCCCCCGGGAGGCGTCACAGATACGCAGTATTTT. The chain carries TRBV9 and TRBJ2-3, with TRBD2 identical over 7 bases. With 4 bases clipped from V and 2 bases from J, the junction kept 7 bases outside the gene matches. The CDR3 is made up of 15 amino acids. Germline lookup yields CDR1 SGDLS and CDR2 YYNGEE.

This clonotype was picked up one time. This chain links TRBV3-1 with TRBJ2-2, with a possible D match to TRBD1 (5 bases). Germline V lookup: CDR1 LGHDT, CDR2 YNNKEL (reference sequence). Between the trimmed V and J ends, which lost 11 bases and 1 base, there was a span of 26 bases. The CDR3 sequence is 18 residues long. This CDR3 reads CACTQRRPDTLNTGELFF. Here the CDR3 DNA reads TGTGCCTGCACCCAACGTCGGCCGGACACGCTGAACACCGGGGAGCTGTTTTTT.

This clonotype was seen ten or more times. The chain has TRBV29-1 and TRBJ2-2; TRBD1 matches 11 bases. After removal of 7 bases from V and 8 bases from J, the junction contained 24 bases not matched to a gene. The CDR3 loop spans 19 amino acids. The germline V gene encodes CDR1 SQVTM and CDR2 ANQGSEA. The CDR3 region is CSAVLDRGRREGLLGELFF. In nucleotides, the CDR3 is TGCAGCGCTGTCCTGGACAGGGGGCGTCGGGAGGGCCTTCTGGGGGAGCTGTTTTTT.

There are many counts of this clonotype. V usage is TRBV27 and J usage is TRBJ2-3; D is unclear. This CDR3 contains 14 residues. V shed 0 bases and J shed 1 base, with 5 bases lying between them. Germline CDR1 MNHEY, CDR2 SMNVEV (reference sequence). The CDR3 region has the DNA TGTGCCAGCAGTTTATCGGTCGGCACAGATACGCAGTATTTT. This encodes CASSLSVGTDTQYF.

At least ten counts were recorded for this clonotype. The chain uses TRBV29-1 and TRBJ2-7, with D maybe TRBD1 (6 bases). Germline V lookup: CDR1 SQVTM, CDR2 ANQGSEA. CDR3 length equals 13 residues. Trimming stripped 6 bases from V and 3 bases from J, with 15 bases between. CDR3 nucleotide sequence: TGCAGCGTAGGGGGAAATGGGGTCTACGAGCAGTACTTC. Protein: CSVGGNGVYEQYF.

This clonotype showed up just a few times. The chain has TRBV12-3 or TRBV12-4 and TRBJ2-2; TRBD2 agrees at 13 bases. V trimming: 5 bases; J trimming: 2 bases; junction bases outside the gene matches: 8. CDR3 size: 18 residues. CDR3 DNA sequence: TGTGCCAGCAGTCCGAGGACTAGCGGGGGCCCTAACACCGGGGAGCTGTTTTTT. Translation gives CASSPRTSGGPNTGELFF.

Details on this clonotype: This may arise from a read error, as a much more abundant clone is one base away. CDR3: CASIQGGPGGNQPQHF. CDR3 nucleotide sequence: TGTGCCAGCATCCAAGGGGGGCCAGGCGGTAATCAGCCCCAGCATTTT. The J gene is TRBJ1-5, the V gene TRBV4-2, with TRBD1 as a possible D gene (6 bases). This CDR3 is 16 amino acids long. Germline V gives CDR1 LGHNA, CDR2 YNFKEQ.

This clonotype turned up a few times. The CDR3 DNA reads TGTGCCAGCAGCCAAGGACTAGCGGGGGGCTCTTACGAGCAGTACTTC. This gives the protein CASSQGLAGGSYEQYF. The chain links TRBV7-2 to TRBJ2-7, with TRBD2 identical over 14 bases. Germline values: CDR1 SGHTA, CDR2 FQGNSA. The CDR3 consists of 16 residues. The trim removed 5 bases at V and 4 bases at J, leaving 7 bases unmatched.

Ten or more counts support this clonotype. J is TRBJ2-7 and V is TRBV25-1, with D maybe TRBD1 (6 bases). The germline V gene encodes CDR1 MGHDK and CDR2 SYGVNS. Trimming stripped 4 bases from V and 0 bases from J, with 7 bases between. The CDR3 is made up of 13 amino acids. The CDR3 bases are TGTGCCAGCAGTGCGGACAGCTCCTACGAGCAGTACTTC. Amino acid sequence: CASSADSSYEQYF.

The sample holds a few counts of this clonotype. DNA for the CDR3: TGTGCCAGCAGTGGTCCCAGGGTTGGGCCGAATAGCAATCAGCCCCAGCATTTT. Amino acids: CASSGPRVGPNSNQPQHF. The rearrangement joins TRBV25-1 to TRBJ1-5, with D maybe TRBD1 (5 bases). Germline V gene lookup returns CDR1 MGHDK and CDR2 SYGVNS. V was trimmed by 4 bases and J by 0 bases, leaving 19 bases between them. The CDR3 runs 18 residues.

This clonotype was detected many times. The chain recombines TRBV7-2 with TRBJ2-3; D uncertain. The CDR3 is 14 residues long. The V and J ends lost 8 bases and 3 bases respectively, with 15 bases between them. The germline V gene encodes CDR1 SGHTA and CDR2 FQGNSA. CDR3 loop: CASGLSVFTDTQYF. The CDR3 DNA follows: TGTGCCAGCGGGCTAAGCGTCTTTACAGATACGCAGTATTTT.